Sequencing of this T cell receptor (beta chain) was carried out in a study of cytomegalovirus exposure and HLA in healthy donors. The CDR3 is made up of 13 amino acids. Trimming took off 6 bases at V and 1 base at J, with 9 bases between the two ends. Germline V gene lookup returns CDR1 LGHNT and CDR2 FRNRAP. It was with 60 Vbeta and 13 Jbeta primers that the PCR ran. Some clones are missing from TCRdb's copy, which holds only in-frame ones; the method was immunoSEQ multiplex PCR. The data show approximately 220,000 clones, about 75% seen once. The clonotype comes from a male donor in good health and CMV-seronegative. The sample taken for sequencing was PBMCs. This chain uses TRBV12-5 with TRBJ1-1, with no clear D. The CDR3 spells CASGDYGNTEAFF. In nucleotides, the CDR3 is TGTGCTAGTGGGGACTACGGGAACACTGAAGCTTTCTTT.